Shown below are 7 T cell receptor beta chains from a single sample sequenced in a study of Graves' ophthalmopathy and Graves' hyperthyroidism. Transcripts of RNA were the source for amplifying TCR beta CDR3 regions. HTBI primers primed a first-round RT-PCR, and a second-round multiplex PCR followed. In TCRdb, the multiplex PCR reads were re-called with MiXCR into one record per CDR3 protein. The table lists 600,000 to 950,000 distinct CDR3 sequences, 40% of them singletons, with 44% in the top ten. Input material: peripheral blood. The receptors were sampled from an adult man with Graves' ophthalmopathy.

This clonotype was seen ten or more times. The rearrangement joins TRBV6-4 to TRBJ2-2; D is unresolved. This CDR3 region has 13 residues. V lost 0 bases and J 8 bases, leaving 7 bases between the germline ends. The germline CDR1 and CDR2 sequences are MRHNA and SNTAGT. The CDR3 sequence is CASSDSTFGELFF. CDR3 bases: TGTGCCAGCAGTGACTCGACCTTTGGGGAGCTGTTTTTT.

In this sample, this clonotype turned up a few times. The V call is TRBV19, the J call TRBJ1-1; 8 positions match TRBD1. This CDR3 comprises 14 residues. Germline values: CDR1 LNHDA, CDR2 SQIVND (reference sequence). J lost 4 bases, V lost 3 bases, and 4 bases had no gene match. As DNA, the CDR3 is TGTGCCAGTAGTATTAACAGGGGGGCCACTGAAGCTTTCTTT. Translating it yields CASSINRGATEAFF.

With respect to this clonotype: An end of the junction does not agree with germline; a read error may underlie this. The genes are TRBV6-5 and TRBJ2-5; no firm D call. Per germline, CDR1 MNHEY and CDR2 SVGAGI. This CDR3 spans 15 amino acids. CDR3 sequence reads: CASSYSYSPQETQYF. CDR3 coding DNA: TGTGCCAGCAGTTACTCGTACAGCCCCCAAGAGACTCAGTACTTC.

This clonotype was detected a few times. This chain joins TRBV20-1 and TRBJ2-7; TRBD2 matches 9 bases. The CDR3 contains 14 residues. The germline V gene encodes CDR1 DFQATT and CDR2 SNEGSKA (reference sequence). Trimming cost V 6 bases and J 1 base; bases outside gene matches: 7. For the CDR3, the DNA is TGCAGTGCGGAATTTAGCGGGGGTTCCTACGAGCAGTACTTC. Its protein product is CSAEFSGGSYEQYF.

This clonotype has a count of ten or more. The V gene is TRBV11-2, the J gene TRBJ2-7; 7 positions match TRBD1. V lost 6 bases and J lost 7; bases outside the gene matches: 6. This CDR3 is 12 amino acids long. The V gene's germline CDR1 is SGHAT and CDR2 FQNNGV. The CDR3 nucleotides read TGTGCCAGCAGTTACACAGGGGTTGAGCAGTACTTC. Its protein is CASSYTGVEQYF.

This clonotype occurred many times. The gene calls are TRBV11-1 and TRBJ1-2, with 8 bases identical to TRBD1. The V gene's germline CDR1 is SGHAT and CDR2 FQDESV (reference sequence). The V gene end was trimmed by 5 bases and the J gene end by 7 bases; junction bases not matched to a gene: 6. CDR3 length: 13 amino acids. The CDR3 DNA sequence: TGTGCCAGCAGCAACGACAGGGGAGGTGGCTACACCTTC. Translating it yields CASSNDRGGGYTF. The full variable domain, rest sourced from reference TRBV11-1 and TRBJ1-2, is EAEVAQSPRYKITEKSQAVAFWCDPISGHATLYWYRQILGQGPELLVQFQDESVVDDSQLPKDRFSAERLKGVDSTLKIQPAELGDSAMYLCASSNDRGGGYTFGSGTRLTVV.

The V gene is TRBV4-3, the J gene TRBJ2-7; D is possibly TRBD1 or TRBD2 (5 bases each). V was clipped by 0 bases and J by 1 base, with 10 bases between them. The CDR3 length is 15 residues. Germline V gene data show CDR1 as LGHNA and CDR2 as YSLEER. CDR3 amino acids: CASSQDTGRSYEQYF. The DNA of the CDR3 is TGCGCCAGCAGCCAAGATACGGGACGGTCCTACGAGCAGTACTTC.